The 18 T cell receptor beta chains presented below share a single source sample, sequenced in a study of CDR3 diversity in severe acne. From the PCR reads, TCRdb called clonotypes with MiXCR, one entry per CDR3 protein. The data contain roughly 81,000 distinct CDR3 sequences, roughly 52% of them singletons. Material for sequencing was blood. The receptor set was obtained from a male donor in good health, serving as a control.

The V and J genes are TRBV20-1 and TRBJ1-6; perhaps TRBD1 as D (5 bases). The germline gives CDR1 DFQATT, CDR2 SNEGSKA (reference sequence). CDR3 length equals 16 residues. V was shortened by 0 bases and J by 5 bases, with 14 bases between the two germline ends. The CDR3 protein is CSARDPSGSDNSPLHF. The CDR3 DNA follows: TGCAGTGCTAGAGACCCGTCAGGGTCTGATAATTCACCCCTCCACTTT.

As for this clonotype: As the CDR3 is not closed by the conserved phenylalanine or tryptophan, this likely results from a read error. The V and J genes are TRBV7-3 and TRBJ1-1; D remains ambiguous. The germline V gene encodes CDR1 SGHTA and CDR2 FQGTGA. V lost 10 bases to trimming and J lost 2 bases, with 17 bases between them. The CDR3 is 14 amino acids. CDR3 in amino acids: CAIPIGRENTEAFL. The CDR3 DNA sequence: TGTGCCATCCCGATCGGACGGGAAAACACTGAAGCTTTCCTT.

This clonotype was observed at least ten times. The CDR3: CATSDTTGQETQYF. The CDR3 DNA reads TGTGCCACCAGTGATACGACAGGACAAGAGACCCAGTACTTC. This chain links TRBV24-1 with TRBJ2-5, with D tentatively TRBD1 (6 bases). Per germline, CDR1 KGHDR and CDR2 SFDVKD. The V and J ends lost 3 bases and 2 bases respectively, with 9 bases between them. The CDR3 consists of 14 residues.

V usage is TRBV12-3 or TRBV12-4 and J usage is TRBJ1-6; maybe TRBD1 (6 bases). Trimming took 7 bases from V and 10 from J, leaving 11 bases between them. The CDR3 is 12 amino acids. Here the CDR3 reads CASTYRESPLHF. As DNA, the CDR3 is TGTGCCAGCACGTACAGGGAATCACCCCTCCACTTT.

V gene TRBV5-1 combines with J gene TRBJ1-4; 9 nucleotides align to TRBD1. The germline V gene has CDR1 SGHRS and CDR2 YFSETQ. The CDR3 runs 14 residues. V was clipped by 4 bases and J by 14 bases; unmatched bases: 12. CDR3 region: CASSLGTGFLPLFF. CDR3 sequence (DNA): TGCGCCAGCAGCCTCGGGACAGGGTTTTTGCCCCTGTTTTTT.

This clonotype was detected ten times or more. V is TRBV20-1 and J is TRBJ2-5, with a tentative D call TRBD2 (6 bases). CDR3 length: 11 residues. V shed 7 bases and J shed 1 base, with 7 bases lying between them. CDR1 and CDR2 (germline): DFQATT, SNEGSKA (reference sequence). CDR3 amino acids: CSVGGQETQYF. Written as DNA, the CDR3 is TGCAGTGTCGGGGGCCAAGAGACCCAGTACTTC.

This clonotype appeared a single time. The chain uses TRBV20-1 and TRBJ2-7; D is perhaps TRBD1 or TRBD2 (5 bases each). Germline CDR1 reads DFQATT; CDR2 reads SNEGSKA (reference sequence). This CDR3 has 12 residues. In DNA form, the CDR3 reads TGCGTAGTCGGGACGGCTCCCCCCCCCCAGTACTTC. This codes for CVVGTAPPPQYF.

This clonotype was picked up many times. The V and J genes are TRBV5-8 and TRBJ2-7, with TRBD1 matching 7 bases. Germline lookup yields CDR1 SGHTS and CDR2 YDEGEE. V lost 2 bases to trimming and J lost 1 base; unmatched junction nucleotides: 9. The CDR3 length is 16 residues. This CDR3 reads CASSFYFGTESYEQYF. The CDR3 region has the DNA TGTGCCAGCAGCTTCTACTTCGGGACAGAGTCCTACGAGCAGTACTTC.

In this sample, this clonotype turned up many times. The V and J genes are TRBV5-8 and TRBJ2-1; 8 bases agree with TRBD2. CDR1 and CDR2 from the germline V gene are SGHTS and YDEGEE. V was clipped by 0 bases and J by 6 bases; unmatched bases: 8. The CDR3 is made up of 16 amino acids. CDR3 bases: TGTGCCAGCAGCTTGGCCCTCGGGACTAGTCCCAATGAGCAGTTCTTC. It codes for CASSLALGTSPNEQFF.

This clonotype was detected many times. The chain joins TRBV28 to TRBJ2-4; no clear D. This CDR3 comprises 15 residues. Per germline, CDR1 MDHEN and CDR2 SYDVKM. Trimming pared 5 bases from V and 1 base from J, leaving 12 bases between. CDR3 in amino acids: CASSPPGVAKNIQYF. For the CDR3, the DNA is TGTGCCAGCAGTCCTCCTGGAGTGGCCAAAAACATTCAGTACTTC.

The chain links TRBV20-1 to TRBJ2-7; 7 bases align to TRBD1. Germline trimming cut 2 bases from V and 9 bases from J; bases unmatched to any gene: 25. CDR3 size: 18 residues. Looked up from germline, CDR1 is DFQATT and CDR2 is SNEGSKA (reference sequence). The chain's CDR3 is CSARHGTVKFPRDSGQYF. In nucleotides, the CDR3 is TGCAGTGCTAGACATGGGACAGTCAAATTCCCCAGAGACAGTGGGCAGTACTTC.

A remark on this clonotype: One junction end disagrees with the germline gene, perhaps due to a read error. CDR3 coding DNA: TGCAGTGCGGGAGGGGCACAGGCTAACTATGGCTACACCTTT. Translating it yields CSAGGAQANYGYTF. The rearrangement uses TRBV20-1 and TRBJ1-2; a possible D gene is TRBD1 (5 bases). This CDR3 comprises 14 residues. Germline V gives CDR1 DFQATT, CDR2 SNEGSKA (reference sequence).

The chain combines TRBV5-1 with TRBJ1-4, with 11 bases matching TRBD1. V shed 8 bases and J 7 bases; nucleotides not matched to a gene: 16. This CDR3 is 17 amino acids long. Germline CDR1 SGHRS, CDR2 YFSETQ. Here the CDR3 reads CASHFSGQGARSEKLFF. The CDR3 bases are TGCGCCAGTCACTTCTCCGGACAGGGGGCTAGAAGTGAAAAACTGTTTTTT.

Remarks on this clonotype: A read error may explain this, as a much larger clone is one base away. CDR3 nucleotides: TGTGCCAGCAGTTACTCGACGACGGGCGAGCGGTACTTC. Encoded protein: CASSYSTTGERYF. The chain is built from TRBV10-3 and TRBJ2-7; the D is unclear. The CDR3 covers 13 residues. CDR1 and CDR2 (germline): ENHRY, SYGVKD.

The CDR3 nucleotides read TGTGCCAGCAGTGCGGGACTAGCGGGGGCCTACGAGCAGTACTTC. This translates into CASSAGLAGAYEQYF. The chain uses TRBV6-5 and TRBJ2-7, with TRBD2 identical over 14 bases. V was clipped by 5 bases and J by 2 bases; unmatched bases: 2. The length of the CDR3 is 15 residues. Germline V gene sequence: CDR1 MNHEY, CDR2 SVGAGI.

This clonotype was counted only a few times. The V call is TRBV30, the J call TRBJ1-2; 7 nucleotides line up with TRBD1. Per the germline V gene, CDR1 is GTSNPN and CDR2 is SVGIG (reference sequence). The CDR3 contains 13 residues. J was trimmed by 5 bases and V by 1 base; bases with no gene match: 4. This CDR3 is CAWSGDRRYGYTF. In DNA form, the CDR3 reads TGTGCCTGGAGTGGGGACAGACGTTATGGCTACACCTTC.

This clonotype was seen a handful of times. This rearrangement joins TRBV29-1 to TRBJ1-1; no reliable D call. The V end lost 2 bases, the J end lost 4 bases, and 11 bases lay between the germline ends. The CDR3 totals 13 residues. From germline, CDR1 is SQVTM and CDR2 ANQGSEA. CDR3 sequence (DNA): TGCAGCGTTGAACGGGGAGAAGCCACTGAAGCTTTCTTT. Translation gives CSVERGEATEAFF. The full variable domain, in which reference TRBV29-1 and TRBJ1-1 provide the parts outside the CDR3, is SAVISQKPSRDICQRGTSLTIQCQVDSQVTMMFWYRQQPGQSLTLIATANQGSEATYESGFVIDKFPISRPNLTFSTLTVSNMSPEDSSIYLCSVERGEATEAFFGQGTRLTVV.

This clonotype has a handful of counts. The V gene is TRBV7-9, the J gene TRBJ2-5, with unresolved D. V was cut by 1 base and J by 3 bases, with 9 bases left in between. In germline, CDR1 is SEHNR, CDR2 FQNEAQ (reference sequence). This CDR3 comprises 14 residues. CDR3 region: CASSLGVKEETQYF. In DNA, the CDR3 is TGTGCCAGCAGCTTAGGGGTCAAAGAAGAGACCCAGTACTTC.